This T cell receptor (beta chain) was profiled in a study of shared clonotypes between healthy human individuals. Looking at the study overall: CD8 memory received one plate per donor, CD8 naive two, CD4 memory three and CD4 naive three.

Deletions cut 4 bases from V and 4 bases from J, with 20 bases between. The CDR3 length is 16 residues. Germline V gene lookup returns CDR1 SGHRS and CDR2 YFSETQ. Assay used: immunoSEQ multiplex PCR; TCRdb lists only in-frame clones, some missing. The sample records 2 million to 3 million clones, over 85% being singletons. The chain carries TRBV5-1 and TRBJ1-2; D is ambiguous. The sequenced sample was naive CD4+ T cells from PBMCs. The subset: CD45RA+ positively selected. This sequence originates from a man between 18 and 35 years old in good health. Some clones in this sample may be carry-over from other donors' samples. CDR3 DNA: TGCGCCAGCAGCCCCAGAGGGTCGGGCAAAAGCTATGGCTACACCTTC. This gives the protein CASSPRGSGKSYGYTF.